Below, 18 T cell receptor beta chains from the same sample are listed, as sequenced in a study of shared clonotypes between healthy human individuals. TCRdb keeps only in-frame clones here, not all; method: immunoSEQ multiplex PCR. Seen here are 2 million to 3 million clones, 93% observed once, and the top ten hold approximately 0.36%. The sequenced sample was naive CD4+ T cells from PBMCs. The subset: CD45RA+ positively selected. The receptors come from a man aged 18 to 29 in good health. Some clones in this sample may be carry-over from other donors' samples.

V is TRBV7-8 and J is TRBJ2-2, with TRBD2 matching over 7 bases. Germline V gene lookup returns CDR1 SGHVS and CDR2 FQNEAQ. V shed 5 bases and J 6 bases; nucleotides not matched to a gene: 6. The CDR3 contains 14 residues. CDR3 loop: CASSIREVSGELFF. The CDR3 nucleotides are TGTGCCAGCAGCATCCGGGAGGTCTCCGGGGAGCTGTTTTTT. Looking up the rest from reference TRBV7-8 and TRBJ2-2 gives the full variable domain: GAGVSQSPRYKVAKRGQDVALRCDPISGHVSLFWYQQALGQGPEFLTYFQNEAQLDKSGLPSDRFFAERPEGSVSTLKIQRTQQEDSAVYLCASSIREVSGELFFGEGSRLTVL.

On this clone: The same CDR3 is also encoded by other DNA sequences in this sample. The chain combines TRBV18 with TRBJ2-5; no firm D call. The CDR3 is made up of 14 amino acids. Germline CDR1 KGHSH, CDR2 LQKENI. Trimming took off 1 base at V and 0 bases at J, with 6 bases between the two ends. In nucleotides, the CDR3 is TGTGCCAGCTCACCACTCGGAAACCAAGAGACCCAGTACTTC. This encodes CASSPLGNQETQYF.

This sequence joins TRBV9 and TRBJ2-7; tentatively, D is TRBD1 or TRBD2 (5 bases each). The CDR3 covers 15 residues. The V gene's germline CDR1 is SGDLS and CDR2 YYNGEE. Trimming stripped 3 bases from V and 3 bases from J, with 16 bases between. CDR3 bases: TGTGCCAGCAGCGAATCCTCCGGGGCGATCTACGAGCAGTACTTC. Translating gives CASSESSGAIYEQYF.

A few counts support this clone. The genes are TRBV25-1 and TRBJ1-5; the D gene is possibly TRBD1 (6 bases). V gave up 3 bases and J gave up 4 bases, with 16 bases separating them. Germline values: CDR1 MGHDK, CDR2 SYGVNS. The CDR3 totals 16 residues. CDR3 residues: CASSDGGGDKNQPQHF. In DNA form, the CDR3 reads TGTGCCAGCAGTGATGGTGGTGGGGACAAGAATCAGCCCCAGCATTTT.

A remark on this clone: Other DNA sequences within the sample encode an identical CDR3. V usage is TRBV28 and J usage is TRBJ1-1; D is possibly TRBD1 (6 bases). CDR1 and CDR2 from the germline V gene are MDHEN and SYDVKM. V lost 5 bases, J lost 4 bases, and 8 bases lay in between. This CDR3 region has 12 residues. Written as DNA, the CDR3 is TGTGCCAGCAGTCCGACAGGCACTGAAGCTTTCTTT. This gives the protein CASSPTGTEAFF.

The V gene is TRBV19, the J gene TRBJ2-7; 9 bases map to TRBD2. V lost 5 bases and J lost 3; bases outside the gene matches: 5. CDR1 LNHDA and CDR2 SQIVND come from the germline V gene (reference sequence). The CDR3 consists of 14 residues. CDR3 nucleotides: TGTGCCAGTAGTCGGCGGGAGGGGGGCTACGAGCAGTACTTC. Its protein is CASSRREGGYEQYF.

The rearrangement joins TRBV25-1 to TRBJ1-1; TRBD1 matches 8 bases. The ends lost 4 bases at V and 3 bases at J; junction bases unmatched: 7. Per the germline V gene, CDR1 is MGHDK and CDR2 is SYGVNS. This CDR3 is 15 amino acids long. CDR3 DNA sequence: TGTGCCAGCAGTGTCGACAGGGGCAGGCACACTGAAGCTTTCTTT. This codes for CASSVDRGRHTEAFF.

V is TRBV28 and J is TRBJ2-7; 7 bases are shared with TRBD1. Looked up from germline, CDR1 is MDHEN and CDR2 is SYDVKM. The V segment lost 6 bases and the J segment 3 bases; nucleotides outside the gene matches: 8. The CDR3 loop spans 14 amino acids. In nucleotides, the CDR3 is TGTGCCAGCAGGACAGGGTCTGGTTACTACGAGCAGTACTTC. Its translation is CASRTGSGYYEQYF.

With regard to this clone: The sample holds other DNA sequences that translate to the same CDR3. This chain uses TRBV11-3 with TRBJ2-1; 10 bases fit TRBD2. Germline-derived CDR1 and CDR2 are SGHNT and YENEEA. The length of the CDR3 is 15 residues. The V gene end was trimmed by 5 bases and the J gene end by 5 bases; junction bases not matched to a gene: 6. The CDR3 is CASSLGLAGDNEQFF. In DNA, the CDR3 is TGTGCCAGCAGCCTAGGGCTAGCGGGAGACAATGAGCAGTTCTTC.

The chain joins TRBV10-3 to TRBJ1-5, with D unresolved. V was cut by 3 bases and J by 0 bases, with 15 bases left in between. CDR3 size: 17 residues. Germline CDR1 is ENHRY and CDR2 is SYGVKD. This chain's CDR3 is CAISDMSPSHSNQPQHF. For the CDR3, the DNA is TGTGCCATCAGTGACATGTCCCCTTCCCATAGCAATCAGCCCCAGCATTTT.

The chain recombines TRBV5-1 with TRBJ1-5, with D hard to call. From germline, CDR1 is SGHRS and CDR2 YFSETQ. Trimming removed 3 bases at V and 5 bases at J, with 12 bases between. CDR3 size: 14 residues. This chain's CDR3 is CASSSEGLDQPQHF. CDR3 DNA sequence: TGCGCCAGCAGCTCGGAAGGGCTCGATCAGCCCCAGCATTTT. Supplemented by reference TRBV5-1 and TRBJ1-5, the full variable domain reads KAGVTQTPRYLIKTRGQQVTLSCSPISGHRSVSWYQQTPGQGLQFLFEYFSETQRNKGNFPGRFSGRQFSNSRSEMNVSTLELGDSALYLCASSSEGLDQPQHFGDGTRLSIL.

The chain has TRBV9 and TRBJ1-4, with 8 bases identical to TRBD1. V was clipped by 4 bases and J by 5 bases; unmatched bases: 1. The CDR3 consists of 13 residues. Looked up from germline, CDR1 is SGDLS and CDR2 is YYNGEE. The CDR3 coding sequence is TGTGCCAGCAGCCGGACAGGGAATGAAAAACTGTTTTTT. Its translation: CASSRTGNEKLFF. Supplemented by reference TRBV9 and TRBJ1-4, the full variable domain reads DSGVTQTPKHLITATGQRVTLRCSPRSGDLSVYWYQQSLDQGLQFLIQYYNGEERAKGNILERFSAQQFPDLHSELNLSSLELGDSALYFCASSRTGNEKLFFGSGTQLSVL.

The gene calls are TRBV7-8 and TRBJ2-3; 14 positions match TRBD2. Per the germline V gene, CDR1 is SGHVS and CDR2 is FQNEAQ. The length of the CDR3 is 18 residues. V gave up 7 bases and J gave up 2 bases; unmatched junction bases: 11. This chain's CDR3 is CASTDFGTSGRYTDTQYF. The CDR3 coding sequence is TGTGCCAGCACCGATTTCGGGACTAGCGGGAGATACACAGATACGCAGTATTTT.

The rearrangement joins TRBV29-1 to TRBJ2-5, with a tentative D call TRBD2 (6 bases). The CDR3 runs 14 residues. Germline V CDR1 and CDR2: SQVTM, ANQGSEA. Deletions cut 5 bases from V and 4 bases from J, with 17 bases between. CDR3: CSVPGPRLGETQYF. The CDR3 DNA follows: TGCAGCGTTCCCGGACCCAGACTAGGAGAGACCCAGTACTTC. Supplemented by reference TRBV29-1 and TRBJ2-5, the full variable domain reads SAVISQKPSRDICQRGTSLTIQCQVDSQVTMMFWYRQQPGQSLTLIATANQGSEATYESGFVIDKFPISRPNLTFSTLTVSNMSPEDSSIYLCSVPGPRLGETQYFGPGTRLLVL.

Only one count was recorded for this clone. The DNA of the CDR3 is TGTGCCAGCCACTTCAGGGGCCACACCGGGGAGCTGTTTTTT. It yields the protein CASHFRGHTGELFF. This chain uses TRBV5-6 with TRBJ2-2, with TRBD1 as a possible D gene (6 bases). Germline V gives CDR1 SGHDT, CDR2 YYEEEE. This CDR3 has 14 amino acids. V was cut by 7 bases and J by 3 bases, with 13 bases left in between.

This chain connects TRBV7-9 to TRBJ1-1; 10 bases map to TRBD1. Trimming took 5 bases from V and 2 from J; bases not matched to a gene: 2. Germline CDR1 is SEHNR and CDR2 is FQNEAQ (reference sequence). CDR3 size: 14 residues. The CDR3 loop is CASSPTGGNTEAFF. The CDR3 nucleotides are TGTGCCAGCAGCCCGACAGGGGGCAACACTGAAGCTTTCTTT.

The CDR3 region has the DNA TGTGCCAGCAGCGTAGCGGTCCACTCCTACAATGAGCAGTTCTTC. Translating gives CASSVAVHSYNEQFF. The gene calls are TRBV11-2 and TRBJ2-1; perhaps TRBD2 as D (6 bases). This CDR3 comprises 15 residues. The germline V and J ends were trimmed by 5 bases and 0 bases, with 11 bases remaining between them. Germline assignment: CDR1 SGHAT and CDR2 FQNNGV.

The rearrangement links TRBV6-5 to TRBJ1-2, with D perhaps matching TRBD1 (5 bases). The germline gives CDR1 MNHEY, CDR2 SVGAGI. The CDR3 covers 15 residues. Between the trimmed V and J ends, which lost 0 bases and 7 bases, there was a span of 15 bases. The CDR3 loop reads CASSYSSLGGSGYTF. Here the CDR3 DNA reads TGTGCCAGCAGTTACTCGAGTCTGGGGGGTTCTGGCTACACCTTC.